One and the same sample provided the 12 T cell receptor beta chains below, sequenced in a study of control samples from healthy donors and cancer patients. The repertoire was sequenced with immunoSEQ multiplex PCR; TCRdb's copy has only in-frame clones and lacks some. The sample yields tens of thousands of clones, 85% to 90% seen once. Sequencing was performed on PBMCs. The receptors come from a woman in her sixties or seventies with head and neck cancer.

The J gene is TRBJ2-7, the V gene TRBV5-5; the D gene is possibly TRBD1 (6 bases). From germline, CDR1 is SGHKS and CDR2 YYEKEE (reference sequence). V gave up 4 bases and J gave up 2 bases, with 13 bases separating them. This CDR3 has 14 residues. CDR3 DNA sequence: TGTGCCAGCAGCGGGCCGGGACAAGCCTACGAGCAGTACTTC. Translated: CASSGPGQAYEQYF.

The V call is TRBV19, the J call TRBJ1-5; D call uncertain. This CDR3 has 14 residues. Germline V CDR1 and CDR2: LNHDA, SQIVND (reference sequence). V was cut by 2 bases and J by 6 bases, with 11 bases left in between. CDR3 in DNA: TGTGCCAGTAGTATAATCGATCTGGCTCAGCCCCAGCATTTT. Residues: CASSIIDLAQPQHF.

This clone was seen a single time. The chain links TRBV4-1 to TRBJ2-2; perhaps TRBD2 as D (6 bases). Germline V gene data show CDR1 as MGHRA and CDR2 as YSYEKL. V lost 1 base and J lost 2, with 14 bases in between. The CDR3 contains 17 residues. The CDR3 DNA follows: TGCGCCAGCAGCCAAGCCGTGGTGGCGGGAAACACCGGGGAGCTGTTTTTT. Translation: CASSQAVVAGNTGELFF.

The chain employs TRBV30 and TRBJ2-1, with D uncertain. CDR1 and CDR2 (germline): GTSNPN, SVGIG (reference sequence). Trimming removed 2 bases at V and 5 bases at J, with 16 bases between. The CDR3 length is 15 residues. CDR3 protein: CAWSPRVGENNEQFF. The CDR3 DNA reads as TGTGCCTGGAGTCCACGCGTAGGAGAAAACAATGAGCAGTTCTTC. The complete variable domain, with remaining parts taken from reference TRBV30 and TRBJ2-1, reads SQTIHQWPATLVQPVGSPLSLECTVEGTSNPNLYWYRQAAGRGLQLLFYSVGIGQISSEVPQNLSASRPQDRQFILSSKKLLLSDSGFYLCAWSPRVGENNEQFFGPGTRLTVL.

This sequence joins TRBV3-1 (or the pseudogene TRBV3-2) and TRBJ2-1; the match to TRBD2 covers 10 bases. Losses at the gene ends were 5 bases for V and 3 bases for J; bases not matched to a gene: 10. CDR1 is LGHDT, CDR2 YNNKEL, per germline (reference sequence). The CDR3 has 17 residues. The DNA for the CDR3 is TGTGCCAGCAGCGGAGCCATACTAGCGGGGCGCTACAATGAGCAGTTCTTC. This gives the protein CASSGAILAGRYNEQFF.

This chain uses TRBV12-5 with TRBJ2-2, with TRBD2 matching over 13 bases. This CDR3 region has 17 residues. The V gene's germline CDR1 is LGHNT and CDR2 FRNRAP. With 6 bases clipped from V and 8 bases from J, the junction kept 12 bases outside the gene matches. CDR3 loop: CASGKDPGLAGTGELFF. Written as DNA, the CDR3 is TGTGCTAGTGGGAAGGATCCGGGACTAGCGGGAACGGGGGAGCTGTTTTTT.

The chain uses TRBV7-3 and TRBJ1-1, with D tentatively TRBD1 (6 bases). The length of the CDR3 is 14 residues. The germline gives CDR1 SGHTA, CDR2 FQGTGA. Trimming pared 1 base from V and 3 bases from J, leaving 9 bases between. The CDR3 region is CASSLNGGYTEAFF. In DNA form, the CDR3 reads TGTGCCAGCAGCTTAAACGGGGGCTACACTGAAGCTTTCTTT.

This chain connects TRBV5-1 to TRBJ2-5; 13 nucleotides line up with TRBD2. V lost 2 bases, J lost 5 bases, and 6 bases stayed unmatched. Germline lookup yields CDR1 SGHRS and CDR2 YFSETQ. The CDR3 totals 16 residues. CDR3 coding DNA: TGCGCCAGCAGCTTACGGACTAGCGGGAGCGGGGAGACCCAGTACTTC. Residues: CASSLRTSGSGETQYF.

The chain joins TRBV15 to TRBJ1-5; D might be TRBD1 (5 bases). Germline V gene sequence: CDR1 LNHNV, CDR2 YYDKDF (reference sequence). The CDR3 has 14 amino acids. Trimming removed 3 bases at V and 5 bases at J, with 11 bases between. CDR3 in amino acids: CATSREGVHQPQHF. Written as DNA, the CDR3 is TGTGCCACCAGCAGGGAAGGGGTACATCAGCCCCAGCATTTT.

This rearrangement joins TRBV15 to TRBJ2-7; 9 nucleotides match TRBD1. The V segment lost 6 bases and the J segment 2 bases; nucleotides outside the gene matches: 5. Germline-derived CDR1 and CDR2 are LNHNV and YYDKDF (reference sequence). The CDR3 runs to 14 residues. The CDR3 sequence is CATSWTGAAYEQYF. The CDR3 DNA reads as TGTGCCACCAGTTGGACAGGGGCCGCCTACGAGCAGTACTTC.

CDR3 in amino acids: CASSLQGVVIGNTIYF. CDR3 coding DNA: TGCGCCAGCAGCTTACAGGGAGTAGTAATTGGAAACACCATATATTTT. The chain employs TRBV5-1 and TRBJ1-3; perhaps TRBD1 as D (6 bases). There are 16 residues in the CDR3. Germline CDR1 SGHRS, CDR2 YFSETQ. The ends were cut back, 2 bases at V and 3 bases at J, with 15 bases in the middle.

The rearrangement joins TRBV19 to TRBJ2-5, with D perhaps matching TRBD1 (5 bases). Trimming left V 3 bases short and J 2 bases short, with 13 bases between. The CDR3 runs to 15 residues. Germline V gives CDR1 LNHDA, CDR2 SQIVND (reference sequence). As DNA, the CDR3 is TGTGCCAGTAGTATTTATCCAGGGTCGCAAGAGACCCAGTACTTC. Its protein product is CASSIYPGSQETQYF.